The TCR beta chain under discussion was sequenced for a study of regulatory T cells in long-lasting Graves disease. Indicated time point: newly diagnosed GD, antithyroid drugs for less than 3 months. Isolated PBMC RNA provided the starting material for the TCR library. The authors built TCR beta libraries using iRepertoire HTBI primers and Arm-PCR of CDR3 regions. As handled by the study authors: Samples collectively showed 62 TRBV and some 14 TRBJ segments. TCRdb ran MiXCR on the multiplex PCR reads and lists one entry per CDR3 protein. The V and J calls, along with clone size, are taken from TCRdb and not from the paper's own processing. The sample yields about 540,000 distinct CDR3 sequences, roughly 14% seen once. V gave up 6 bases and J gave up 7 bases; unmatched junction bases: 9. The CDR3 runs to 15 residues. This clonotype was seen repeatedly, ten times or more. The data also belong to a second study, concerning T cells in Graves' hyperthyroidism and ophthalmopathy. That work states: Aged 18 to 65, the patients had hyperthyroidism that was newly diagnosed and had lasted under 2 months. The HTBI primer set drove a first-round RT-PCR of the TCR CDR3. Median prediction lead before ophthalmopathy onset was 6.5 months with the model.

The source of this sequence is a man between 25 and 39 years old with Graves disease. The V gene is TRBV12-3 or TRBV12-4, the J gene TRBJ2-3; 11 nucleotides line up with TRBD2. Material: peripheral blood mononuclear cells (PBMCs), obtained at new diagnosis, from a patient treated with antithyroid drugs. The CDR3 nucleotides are TGTGCCAGCAGACGCGCCGGGACTAGCGGTCATACGCAGTATTTT. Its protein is CASRRAGTSGHTQYF.